The 7 T cell receptor beta chains reported below all come from one sample, sequenced in a study of Ad26.COV2.S vaccination and SARS-CoV-2 variants. Treatment specified: 15 to 20 received Ad26.COV2.S at low or high dose, single or two shots; about 5 received placebo; per-sample allocation not given. Each sample was drawn 63 days after the first injection (of vaccine or placebo). Assay used: immunoSEQ multiplex PCR; TCRdb lists only in-frame clones, some missing. This sample has fewer than 400,000 clones, with less than 90% found just once. The source material was peripheral blood, sampled in a trial of Ad26.COV2.S vaccine versus placebo. The receptors were gathered from a person aged 18-60 years who received the Ad26.COV2.S COVID-19 vaccine or a placebo.

This chain uses TRBV13 with TRBJ1-2; 9 positions match TRBD1. Per germline, CDR1 PRHDT and CDR2 FYEKMQ (reference sequence). There are 15 residues in the CDR3. Trimming removed 3 bases from V and 7 bases from J; junction bases left unmatched: 9. CDR3 sequence reads: CASSLGQGPTFGYTF. DNA for the CDR3: TGTGCCAGCAGCTTGGGACAGGGCCCCACTTTTGGCTACACCTTC.

Of note for this clone: The sample has other DNA sequences that encode this CDR3 too. V gene TRBV2 combines with J gene TRBJ1-1; D is uncertain. This CDR3 is 14 amino acids long. Deletions cut 3 bases from V and 2 bases from J, with 10 bases between. The germline V gene has CDR1 SNHLY and CDR2 FYNNEI. The DNA for the CDR3 is TGTGCCAGCAGTGAGGGAGGCAGAAACACTGAAGCTTTCTTT. Amino acids: CASSEGGRNTEAFF.

This clone was seen once. The V call is TRBV10-3, the J call TRBJ2-1, with D possibly matching TRBD2 (7 bases). Trimming removed 10 bases at V and 2 bases at J, with 15 bases between. This CDR3 region has 14 residues. Germline lookup yields CDR1 ENHRY and CDR2 SYGVKD. CDR3 nucleotide sequence: TGTGCCAGCCTCGGGGAGGGGGCCTACAATGAGCAGTTCTTC. It translates to CASLGEGAYNEQFF.

This chain joins TRBV27 and TRBJ1-1; D not resolved. CDR3 length equals 14 residues. The germline V gene encodes CDR1 MNHEY and CDR2 SMNVEV (reference sequence). V was cut by 6 bases and J by 1 base, with 12 bases left in between. As DNA, the CDR3 is TGTGCCAGCAGACGTCGTAACTCGAACACTGAAGCTTTCTTT. Its translation: CASRRRNSNTEAFF.

The chain joins TRBV23-1 to TRBJ1-2; D unclear. TRBV23-1 is an ORF, with its function uncertain. The CDR3 runs 17 residues. Trimming took 2 bases from V and 1 from J, leaving 17 bases between them. CDR3 residues: CASSQGLVVVCNYGYTF. The CDR3 region has the DNA TGCGCCAGCAGTCAAGGACTTGTGGTGGTTTGTAACTATGGCTACACCTTC.

V and J are TRBV19 and TRBJ2-7; no clear D gene. Trimming took off 1 base at V and 5 bases at J, with 9 bases between the two ends. Per the germline V gene, CDR1 is LNHDA and CDR2 is SQIVND (reference sequence). This CDR3 has 13 amino acids. Here the CDR3 DNA reads TGTGCCAGTAGTATAGGGGCGGCGGACGAGCAGTACTTC. Its protein product is CASSIGAADEQYF.

CDR3 DNA sequence: TGTGCCAGCAGCTTGGTACTAGCGGGGCAAGAGACCCAGTACTTC. It yields the protein CASSLVLAGQETQYF. The chain joins TRBV5-5 to TRBJ2-5, with 10 bases that match TRBD2. V lost 0 bases to trimming and J lost 2 bases; unmatched junction nucleotides: 1. The germline gives CDR1 SGHKS, CDR2 YYEKEE (reference sequence). The CDR3 covers 15 residues. The full variable domain, in which reference TRBV5-5 and TRBJ2-5 provide the parts outside the CDR3, is DAGVTQSPTHLIKTRGQQVTLRCSPISGHKSVSWYQQVLGQGPQFIFQYYEKEERGRGNFPDRFSARQFPNYSSELNVNALLLGDSALYLCASSLVLAGQETQYFGPGTRLLVL.